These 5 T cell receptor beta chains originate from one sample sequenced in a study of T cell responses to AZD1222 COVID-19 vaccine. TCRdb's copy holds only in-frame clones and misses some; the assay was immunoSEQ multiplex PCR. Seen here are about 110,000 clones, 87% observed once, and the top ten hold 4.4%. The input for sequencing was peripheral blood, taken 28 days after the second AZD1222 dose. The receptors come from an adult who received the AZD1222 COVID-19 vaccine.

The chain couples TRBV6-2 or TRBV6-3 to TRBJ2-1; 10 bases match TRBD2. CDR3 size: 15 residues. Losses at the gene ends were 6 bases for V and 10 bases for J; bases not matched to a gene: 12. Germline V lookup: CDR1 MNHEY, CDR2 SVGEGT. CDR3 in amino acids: CASSSMERGGLEQFF. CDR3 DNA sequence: TGTGCCAGCAGCTCAATGGAGCGGGGGGGCTTAGAGCAGTTCTTC.

CDR3 protein: CASSYSAERHSYEQYF. CDR3 bases: TGTGCCAGCAGTTACTCGGCTGAACGACACTCCTACGAGCAGTACTTC. The rearrangement uses TRBV6-2 or TRBV6-3 and TRBJ2-7; no clear D. The germline gives CDR1 MNHEY, CDR2 SVGEGT. The V end lost 0 bases, the J end lost 0 bases, and 12 bases lay between the germline ends. The CDR3 has 16 residues.

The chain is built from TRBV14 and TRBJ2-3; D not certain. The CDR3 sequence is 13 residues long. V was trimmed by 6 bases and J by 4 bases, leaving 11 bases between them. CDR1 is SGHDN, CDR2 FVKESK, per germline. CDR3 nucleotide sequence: TGTGCCAGCAGTTCAAGGGTCGCAGATACGCAGTATTTT. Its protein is CASSSRVADTQYF.

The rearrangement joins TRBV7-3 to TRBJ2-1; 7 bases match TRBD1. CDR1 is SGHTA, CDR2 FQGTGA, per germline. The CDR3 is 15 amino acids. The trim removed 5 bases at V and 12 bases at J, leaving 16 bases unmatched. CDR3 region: CASSPRQGKGERQFF. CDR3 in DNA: TGTGCCAGCAGCCCGCGACAGGGTAAGGGCGAGCGGCAGTTCTTC. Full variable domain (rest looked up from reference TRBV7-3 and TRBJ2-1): GAGVSQTPSNKVTEKGKYVELRCDPISGHTALYWYRQSLGQGPEFLIYFQGTGAADDSGLPNDRFFAVRPEGSVSTLKIQRTERGDSAVYLCASSPRQGKGERQFFGPGTRLTVL.

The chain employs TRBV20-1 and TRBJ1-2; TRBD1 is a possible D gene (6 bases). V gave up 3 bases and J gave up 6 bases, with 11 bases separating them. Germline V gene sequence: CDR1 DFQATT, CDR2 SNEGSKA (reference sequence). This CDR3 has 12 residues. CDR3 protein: CSASKGGDGYTF. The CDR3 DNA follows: TGCAGTGCTAGTAAAGGGGGGGATGGCTACACCTTC.